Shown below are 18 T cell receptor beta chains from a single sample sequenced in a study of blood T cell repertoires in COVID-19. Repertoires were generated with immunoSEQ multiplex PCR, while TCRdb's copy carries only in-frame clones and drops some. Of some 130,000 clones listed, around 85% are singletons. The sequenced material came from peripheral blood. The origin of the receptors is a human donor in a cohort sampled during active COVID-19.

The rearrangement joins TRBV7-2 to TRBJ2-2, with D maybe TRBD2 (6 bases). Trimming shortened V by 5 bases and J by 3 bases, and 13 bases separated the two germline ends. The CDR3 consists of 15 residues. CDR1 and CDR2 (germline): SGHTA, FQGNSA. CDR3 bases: TGTGCCAGCAGCCGCTTTGGAGGGGACACCGGGGAGCTGTTTTTT. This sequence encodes CASSRFGGDTGELFF.

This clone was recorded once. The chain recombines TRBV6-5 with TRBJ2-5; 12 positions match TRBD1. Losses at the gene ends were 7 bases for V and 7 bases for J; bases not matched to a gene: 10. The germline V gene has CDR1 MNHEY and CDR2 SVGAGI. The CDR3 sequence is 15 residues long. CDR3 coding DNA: TGTGCCAGCAAGATTGGGACAGGGGGCATCGGGACCCAGTACTTC. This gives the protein CASKIGTGGIGTQYF.

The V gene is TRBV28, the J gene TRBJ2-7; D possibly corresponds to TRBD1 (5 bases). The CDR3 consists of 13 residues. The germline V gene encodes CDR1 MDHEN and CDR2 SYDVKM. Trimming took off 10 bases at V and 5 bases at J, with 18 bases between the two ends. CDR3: CATYKQGLHEQYV. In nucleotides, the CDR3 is TGTGCCACCTACAAGCAGGGTCTCCACGAGCAGTACGTC.

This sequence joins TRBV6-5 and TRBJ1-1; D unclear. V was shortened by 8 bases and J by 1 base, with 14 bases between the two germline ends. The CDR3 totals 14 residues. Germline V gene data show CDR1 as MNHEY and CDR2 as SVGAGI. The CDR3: CASGQRLPNTEAFF. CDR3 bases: TGTGCCAGCGGGCAAAGACTACCGAACACTGAAGCTTTCTTT.

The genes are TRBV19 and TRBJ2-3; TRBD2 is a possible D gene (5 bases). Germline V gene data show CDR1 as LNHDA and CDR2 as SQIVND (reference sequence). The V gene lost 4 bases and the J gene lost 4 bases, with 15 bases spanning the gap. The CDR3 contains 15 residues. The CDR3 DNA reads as TGTGCCAGTAGTACAGGACTGAGAAGACCAGATACGCAGTATTTT. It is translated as CASSTGLRRPDTQYF.

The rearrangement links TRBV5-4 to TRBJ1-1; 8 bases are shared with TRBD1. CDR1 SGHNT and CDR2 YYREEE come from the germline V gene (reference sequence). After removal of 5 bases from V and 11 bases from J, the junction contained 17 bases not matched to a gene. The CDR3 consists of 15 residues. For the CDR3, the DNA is TGTGCCAGCAGTAAAGCCGGGACAGGACCTTCTGGGGCTTTCTTT. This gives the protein CASSKAGTGPSGAFF.

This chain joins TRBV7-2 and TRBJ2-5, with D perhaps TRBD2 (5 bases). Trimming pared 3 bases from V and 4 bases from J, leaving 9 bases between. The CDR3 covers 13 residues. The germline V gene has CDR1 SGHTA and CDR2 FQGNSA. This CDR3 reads CASSLGAGETQYF. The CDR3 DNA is TGTGCCAGCAGCTTGGGCGCGGGAGAGACCCAGTACTTC.

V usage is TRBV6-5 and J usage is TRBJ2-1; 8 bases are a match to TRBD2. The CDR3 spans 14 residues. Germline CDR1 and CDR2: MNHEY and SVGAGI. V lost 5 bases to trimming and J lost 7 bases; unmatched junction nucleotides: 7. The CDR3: CASSPSGTRNEQFF. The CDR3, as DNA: TGTGCCAGCAGTCCCTCCGGGACTAGAAATGAGCAGTTCTTC.

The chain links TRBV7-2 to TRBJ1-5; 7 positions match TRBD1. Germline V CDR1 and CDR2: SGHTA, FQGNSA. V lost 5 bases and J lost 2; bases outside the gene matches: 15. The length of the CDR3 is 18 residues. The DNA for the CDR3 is TGTGCCAGCAGCCCCGCCGAAGACAGGGTCCGGGGCAATCAGCCCCAGCATTTT. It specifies CASSPAEDRVRGNQPQHF.

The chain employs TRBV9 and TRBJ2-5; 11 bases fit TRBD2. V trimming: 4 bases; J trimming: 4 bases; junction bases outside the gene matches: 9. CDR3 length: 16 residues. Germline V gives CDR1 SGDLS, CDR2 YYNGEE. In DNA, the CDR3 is TGTGCCAGCAGCCTTACCCTAGCGGGAGGTTTAGAGACCCAGTACTTC. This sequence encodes CASSLTLAGGLETQYF.

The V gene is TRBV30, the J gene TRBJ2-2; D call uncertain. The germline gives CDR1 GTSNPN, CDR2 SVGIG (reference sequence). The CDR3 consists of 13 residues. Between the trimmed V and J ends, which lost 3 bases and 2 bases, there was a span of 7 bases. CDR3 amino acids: CAWSGANTGELFF. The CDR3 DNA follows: TGTGCCTGGAGCGGAGCTAACACCGGGGAGCTGTTTTTT.

CDR3 residues: CASTRGGPPQETQYF. The CDR3 nucleotides are TGTGCCAGCACAAGGGGGGGGCCTCCCCAAGAGACCCAGTACTTC. The rearrangement links TRBV11-2 to TRBJ2-5; D may be TRBD2 (7 bases). Trimming took 7 bases from V and 1 from J, leaving 16 bases between them. The CDR3 length is 15 residues. Germline assignment: CDR1 SGHAT and CDR2 FQNNGV.

The CDR3 bases are TGTGCCACCTTAGACTATATAAACACAGATACGCAGTATTTT. It translates to CATLDYINTDTQYF. V and J are TRBV15 and TRBJ2-3; TRBD2 might be the D (5 bases). The V and J ends lost 8 bases and 2 bases respectively, with 14 bases between them. The CDR3 covers 14 residues. Germline assignment: CDR1 LNHNV and CDR2 YYDKDF (reference sequence).

CDR3 sequence reads: CASPVEGPGGQETQYF. DNA for the CDR3: TGCGCCAGCCCCGTCGAAGGACCGGGAGGGCAAGAGACCCAGTACTTC. The rearrangement links TRBV5-1 to TRBJ2-5; 8 nucleotides align to TRBD2. There are 16 residues in the CDR3. Germline CDR1 reads SGHRS; CDR2 reads YFSETQ. Unmatched junction bases numbered 13, after V lost 7 bases and J lost 2 bases.

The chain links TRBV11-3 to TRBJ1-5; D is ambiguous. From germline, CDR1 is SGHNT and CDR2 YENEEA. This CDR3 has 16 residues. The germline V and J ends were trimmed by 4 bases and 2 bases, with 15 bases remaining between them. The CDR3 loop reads CASSSDPAGCNQPQHF. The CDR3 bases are TGTGCCAGCAGCTCCGACCCCGCAGGATGCAATCAGCCCCAGCATTTT.

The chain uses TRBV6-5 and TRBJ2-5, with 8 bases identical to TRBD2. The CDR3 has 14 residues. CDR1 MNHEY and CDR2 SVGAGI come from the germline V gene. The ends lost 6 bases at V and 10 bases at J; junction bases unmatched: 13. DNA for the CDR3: TGTGCCAGCAGCCGACTAGCGCGGGGAGGGGACCAGTACTTC. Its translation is CASSRLARGGDQYF.

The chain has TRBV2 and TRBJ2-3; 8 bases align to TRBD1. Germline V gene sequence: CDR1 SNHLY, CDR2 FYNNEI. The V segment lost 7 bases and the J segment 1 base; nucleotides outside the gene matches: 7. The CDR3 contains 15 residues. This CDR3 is CASKRTGFGTDTQYF. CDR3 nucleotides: TGTGCCAGCAAGAGGACAGGGTTTGGCACAGATACGCAGTATTTT.

For the CDR3, the DNA is TGTGCCAGCAGCCTACAACCAGGGGTCTCTGGAAACACCATATATTTT. Residues: CASSLQPGVSGNTIYF. The chain recombines TRBV5-4 with TRBJ1-3, with a weak D call TRBD1 (6 bases). This CDR3 is built from 16 residues. The germline CDR1 and CDR2 sequences are SGHNT and YYREEE (reference sequence). Between the trimmed V and J ends, which lost 4 bases and 0 bases, there was a span of 14 bases.